Listed below are T cell receptor beta chains from one sample, sequenced in a study of blood T cell repertoires in COVID-19. Clones were sequenced by immunoSEQ multiplex PCR, and TCRdb holds only the in-frame ones, with some missing. This table has about 200,000 clones, 80% to 90% appearing once. Sequencing was performed on peripheral blood. The receptors were gathered from a human donor in a cohort sampled during active COVID-19. Each CDR3 is given with its conserved first and last residue. The order of the fields is V gene, J gene, clone size, D gene, CDR3 DNA, CDR3 protein. The D gene is left open where the match is weak. Rows give clone size only sometimes, using once, few, many, or a class for an expanded clone.

V: TRBV18; J: TRBJ1-2; size: many; D: TRBD1; DNA: TGTGCCAGCTCACGAACGAGCCGGGACAGGTCCTATGGCTACACCTTC; CDR3: CASSRTSRDRSYGYTF
V: TRBV25-1; J: TRBJ1-2; size: medium-sized; D: TRBD1; DNA: TGTGCCAGCAGTGAACCGGGACAGGGCGTTGACTATGGCTACACCTTC; CDR3: CASSEPGQGVDYGYTF
V: TRBV7-2; J: TRBJ2-5; size: once; D: TRBD2; DNA: TGTGCCAGCAGCCCTCCGGGACTAGCGGGAGTTGAGACCCAGTACTTC; CDR3: CASSPPGLAGVETQYF
V: TRBV7-9; J: TRBJ1-3; size: few; D: NA; DNA: TGTGCCAGCAGCTTAGGTCTGGGGCTAAGCTCTGGAAACACCATATATTTT; CDR3: CASSLGLGLSSGNTIYF
V: TRBV7-9; J: TRBJ1-1; size: NA; D: NA; DNA: TGTGCCAGCAGCGGTTCTTACAGAGACACTGAAGCTTTCTTT; CDR3: CASSGSYRDTEAFF
V: TRBV2; J: TRBJ1-5; size: NA; D: NA; DNA: TGTGCCAGCAGTGCTATAACCGCCGATCAGCCCCAGCATTTT; CDR3: CASSAITADQPQHF
V: TRBV2; J: TRBJ2-2; size: few; D: NA; DNA: TGTGCCAGCAGTGAGGGTGTAGGCGCACCCGGGTCCGGGGAGCTGTTTTTT; CDR3: CASSEGVGAPGSGELFF
V: TRBV5-1; J: TRBJ2-5; size: NA; D: NA; DNA: TGCGCCAGCAGCTTGGTCGTCAGCGGGCCCCAAGAGACCCAGTACTTC; CDR3: CASSLVVSGPQETQYF
V: TRBV28; J: TRBJ2-7; size: NA; D: NA; DNA: TGTGCCTCTGCGCAAGGCTGGTCAGCGTCCTACGAGCAGTACTTC; CDR3: CASAQGWSASYEQYF
V: TRBV10-2; J: TRBJ2-2; size: NA; D: TRBD2; DNA: TGCGCCAGCAGTGAGCGGCGACTAGCGGCGAACACCGGGGAGCTGTTTTTT; CDR3: CASSERRLAANTGELFF
V: TRBV21-1; J: TRBJ1-2; size: NA; D: NA; DNA: TGTGCCAGCAGCAACCGACAGGGAAGGAGGCCTTTTGGCTACACCTTC; CDR3: CASSNRQGRRPFGYTF
V: TRBV24-1; J: TRBJ1-2; size: NA; D: TRBD1; DNA: TGTGCCACCAGTGACAAGGACAGGTATTTCGGCTACACCTTC; CDR3: CATSDKDRYFGYTF
V: TRBV5-1; J: TRBJ2-1; size: NA; D: TRBD1; DNA: TGCGCCAGCAGCCCCGGGACAGGGCGCTTTGAGTCGGAGCAGTTCTTC; CDR3: CASSPGTGRFESEQFF
V: TRBV19; J: TRBJ1-2; size: NA; D: TRBD1; DNA: TGTGCCAGTAGTATAAATTTGGGACAGTGGGACTATGGCTACACCTTC; CDR3: CASSINLGQWDYGYTF
V: TRBV5-1; J: TRBJ2-7; size: NA; D: TRBD2; DNA: TGCGCCAGCAGCCCGGGACGGGGAGGGACCTACGAGCAGTACTTC; CDR3: CASSPGRGGTYEQYF
V: TRBV4-1; J: TRBJ1-6; size: NA; D: NA; DNA: TGCGCCAGCAGCTACAGGGATCCAAGCTCCTATAATTCACCCCTCCACTTT; CDR3: CASSYRDPSSYNSPLHF
V: TRBV2; J: TRBJ1-4; size: NA; D: NA; DNA: TGTGCCAGCAGTGAACAGGGTGGGGATGAAAAACTGTTTTTT; CDR3: CASSEQGGDEKLFF
V: TRBV7-8; J: TRBJ2-3; size: NA; D: TRBD1; DNA: TGTGCCAGCAGCCGTGGGACAGGGCGCACAGATACGCAGTATTTT; CDR3: CASSRGTGRTDTQYF
V: TRBV18; J: TRBJ2-4; size: NA; D: TRBD2; DNA: TGTGCCAGCTCACCTAGAGCGGGAACGGAGGACATTCAGTACTTC; CDR3: CASSPRAGTEDIQYF
V: TRBV7-9; J: TRBJ2-1; size: NA; D: NA; DNA: TGTGCCAGCAGCTCATCCCACAATGAGCAGTTCTTC; CDR3: CASSSSHNEQFF
V: TRBV2; J: TRBJ1-4; size: NA; D: TRBD1; DNA: TGTGCCAGCAGTGGCCTAGGGACAGATAATGAAAAACTGTTTTTT; CDR3: CASSGLGTDNEKLFF
V: TRBV5-1; J: TRBJ2-5; size: NA; D: TRBD1; DNA: TGCGCCAGCAGCCATATACCAGGGGGCGGGACCCAGTACTTC; CDR3: CASSHIPGGGTQYF
V: TRBV4-1; J: TRBJ2-3; size: NA; D: NA; DNA: TGCGCCAGCAGCCCTTTGATGCCCCCGGCGGCAGATACGCAGTATTTT; CDR3: CASSPLMPPAADTQYF
V: TRBV3-1/TRBV3-2; J: TRBJ1-5; size: NA; D: NA; DNA: TGTGCCAGCAGCTCCCGGGAATTGGGACCCCAGCATTTT; CDR3: CASSSRELGPQHF
V: TRBV5-4; J: TRBJ2-7; size: NA; D: TRBD1; DNA: TGTGCCAGCAGCTTGGGACAGGGAGTCTACGAGCAGTACTTC; CDR3: CASSLGQGVYEQYF
V: TRBV18; J: TRBJ2-1; size: NA; D: TRBD2; DNA: TGTGCCAGCTCAGACGGACTAGCGGGACAGTTCTTC; CDR3: CASSDGLAGQFF
V: TRBV18; J: TRBJ2-1; size: NA; D: TRBD2; DNA: TGTGCCAGCTCACCAATGACTAGCGGGAGTACTGATGAGCAGTTCTTC; CDR3: CASSPMTSGSTDEQFF
V: TRBV5-5; J: TRBJ2-7; size: few; D: TRBD2; DNA: TGTGCCAGCAGCTTGGAACTAGCGGGAGGGCCTGCCTCCTACGAGCAGTACTTC; CDR3: CASSLELAGGPASYEQYF
V: TRBV5-1; J: TRBJ2-1; size: NA; D: TRBD2; DNA: TGCGCCAGCAGCTCTTCCGGACTAGCGGGGCCTGAGCAGTTCTTC; CDR3: CASSSSGLAGPEQFF
V: TRBV30; J: TRBJ2-5; size: NA; D: TRBD1; DNA: TGTGCCTGGAGAAAAGGACAGGGGAGAGTAGAGACCCAGTACTTC; CDR3: CAWRKGQGRVETQYF
V: TRBV29-1; J: TRBJ1-1; size: NA; D: TRBD1; DNA: TGCAGCGTTGGTCTAAACAGGGGAACTGAAGCTTTCTTT; CDR3: CSVGLNRGTEAFF
V: TRBV7-6; J: TRBJ2-7; size: NA; D: TRBD1; DNA: TGTGCCAGCAGCTGGGGACAGGGCGACGAGCAGTACTTC; CDR3: CASSWGQGDEQYF
V: TRBV5-8; J: TRBJ2-7; size: NA; D: NA; DNA: TGTGCCAGCAGCCCCAGGGGAGGGACCTACGAGCAGTACTTC; CDR3: CASSPRGGTYEQYF
V: TRBV2; J: TRBJ1-1; size: NA; D: NA; DNA: TGTGCCAGCAGTCATGGACAGCCGAACACTGAAGCTTTCTTT; CDR3: CASSHGQPNTEAFF
V: TRBV30; J: TRBJ1-5; size: NA; D: TRBD1; DNA: TGTGCCTACGCGGGACAGGGCCATCAGCCCCAGCATTTT; CDR3: CAYAGQGHQPQHF
V: TRBV12-3/TRBV12-4; J: TRBJ2-3; size: NA; D: NA; DNA: TGTGCCAGCCGGACACGGGAGACAGATACGCAGTATTTT; CDR3: CASRTRETDTQYF
V: TRBV6-2/TRBV6-3; J: TRBJ2-7; size: NA; D: TRBD2; DNA: TGTGCCAGCAGTCAAACGCGGGAGAAGCAGTACTTC; CDR3: CASSQTREKQYF
V: TRBV3-1/TRBV3-2; J: TRBJ1-1; size: NA; D: NA; DNA: TGTGCCAGCAGTCGAGACAGACAGAACACTGAAGCTTTCTTT; CDR3: CASSRDRQNTEAFF
V: TRBV7-2; J: TRBJ2-3; size: NA; D: NA; DNA: TGTGCCAGCAGCCCTTCCCCAGGGGCCGAGGCAGATACGCAGTATTTT; CDR3: CASSPSPGAEADTQYF
V: TRBV3-1/TRBV3-2; J: TRBJ2-3; size: NA; D: TRBD1; DNA: TGTGCCAGCAGCCAAGACCATGGACAGGGCAGCGATACGCAGTATTTT; CDR3: CASSQDHGQGSDTQYF
V: TRBV20-1; J: TRBJ2-1; size: NA; D: TRBD2; DNA: TGCAGTGCTGGCGGGAGAAATGAGCAGTTCTTC; CDR3: CSAGGRNEQFF
V: TRBV5-1; J: TRBJ2-5; size: NA; D: TRBD2; DNA: TGCGCCAGCAGCTTGGTGGCGGGAGGGATGGAGACCCAGTACTTC; CDR3: CASSLVAGGMETQYF
V: TRBV11-3; J: TRBJ2-5; size: NA; D: NA; DNA: TGTGCCAGCAGCCCGGCGGGGGAGACCCAGTACTTC; CDR3: CASSPAGETQYF
V: TRBV5-6; J: TRBJ1-2; size: NA; D: TRBD1; DNA: TGTGCCAGCAGTACGCAGGGGGCTGGCTATGGCTACACCTTC; CDR3: CASSTQGAGYGYTF
V: TRBV2; J: TRBJ1-5; size: NA; D: NA; DNA: TGTGCCAGCGGAAGACAGGTTAGCAATCAGCCCCAGCATTTT; CDR3: CASGRQVSNQPQHF
V: TRBV5-1; J: TRBJ2-4; size: NA; D: TRBD1; DNA: TGCGCCAGCAGCCTAGGACAGGGTCAAAACATTCAGTACTTC; CDR3: CASSLGQGQNIQYF
V: TRBV28; J: TRBJ1-1; size: NA; D: TRBD1; DNA: TGTGCCAGCAGCGCGCTTGGACAGGGACGAGCTTTCTTT; CDR3: CASSALGQGRAFF
V: TRBV4-1; J: TRBJ1-5; size: NA; D: TRBD1; DNA: TGCGCCAGCAGCTTCGGACAGGCCAATCAGCCCCAGCATTTT; CDR3: CASSFGQANQPQHF
V: TRBV11-3; J: TRBJ2-2; size: once; D: TRBD1; DNA: TGTGCCAGCAGCTTACCCTTAGGACAGGGGTCTGACGGGGAGCTGTTTTTT; CDR3: CASSLPLGQGSDGELFF
V: TRBV27; J: TRBJ1-6; size: few; D: TRBD1; DNA: TGTGCCAGCCGTTCGGACAGGTTGCATAATTCACCCCTCCACTTT; CDR3: CASRSDRLHNSPLHF
V: TRBV3-1/TRBV3-2; J: TRBJ2-3; size: NA; D: NA; DNA: TGTGCCAGCAGCCAAGCCCACTTAGCTCCGACGCAGTATTTT; CDR3: CASSQAHLAPTQYF
V: TRBV6-5; J: TRBJ1-5; size: few; D: NA; DNA: TGTGCCAGCAGTTCATATTTCACGGATCAGCCCCAGCATTTT; CDR3: CASSSYFTDQPQHF
V: TRBV3-1/TRBV3-2; J: TRBJ1-2; size: NA; D: TRBD1; DNA: TGTGCCAGCAGCCAAGATGGGGGCCAGGGGGCGCGAGGCTACACCTTC; CDR3: CASSQDGGQGARGYTF
V: TRBV2; J: TRBJ2-1; size: once; D: TRBD1; DNA: TGTGCCAGCAACTTGGACAGGGGCCCCCTCAATGAGCAGTTCTTC; CDR3: CASNLDRGPLNEQFF
V: TRBV13; J: TRBJ2-3; size: NA; D: NA; DNA: TGTGCCAGCAGTGGGGGACACTCCACAGATACGCAGTATTTT; CDR3: CASSGGHSTDTQYF
V: TRBV5-1; J: TRBJ2-1; size: few; D: TRBD1; DNA: TGCGCCAGCAGCTTGGTACAGGGGGCGAAATACAATGAGCAGTTCTTC; CDR3: CASSLVQGAKYNEQFF
V: TRBV12-3/TRBV12-4; J: TRBJ1-1; size: NA; D: NA; DNA: TGTGCCAGCAGTTTAAGTAGGAACACTGAAGCTTTCTTT; CDR3: CASSLSRNTEAFF
V: TRBV27; J: TRBJ2-5; size: NA; D: NA; DNA: TGTGCCAGCAGCCGGTCAGACTCCCCCAGGACCCAGTACTTC; CDR3: CASSRSDSPRTQYF
V: TRBV4-1; J: TRBJ1-2; size: few; D: NA; DNA: TGCGCCAGCAGCCAAGATCCGAGAGGGGGTACGTCTGGCTACACCTTC; CDR3: CASSQDPRGGTSGYTF